Below, 15 T cell receptor beta chains from the same sample are listed, as sequenced in a study of T cells in Graves' hyperthyroidism and ophthalmopathy. The source material, RNA transcripts, was used to amplify TCR beta CDR3 regions. The HTBI primer set served for first-round RT-PCR of the TCR CDR3. MiXCR, applied by TCRdb to the multiplex PCR reads, yields one record per CDR3 protein. The table has roughly 380,000 distinct CDR3 sequences, 15% to 20% seen once; the top ten hold around a sixth. Sequencing used blood. Receptors were obtained from a woman aged 40 to 49 with Graves' ophthalmopathy.

CDR3 protein: CASSLVRDRQDTEAFF. The DNA of the CDR3 is TGCGCCAGCAGCTTGGTTAGGGACAGGCAGGACACTGAAGCTTTCTTT. This rearrangement joins TRBV5-1 to TRBJ1-1; 8 bases line up with TRBD1. With 0 bases clipped from V and 3 bases from J, the junction kept 7 bases outside the gene matches. Per the germline V gene, CDR1 is SGHRS and CDR2 is YFSETQ. CDR3 length equals 16 residues.

Comments on this clonotype: This clone may be a read error of a much larger clone one base away. This chain links TRBV29-1 with TRBJ2-2, with D maybe TRBD2 (5 bases). The germline V gene encodes CDR1 SQVTM and CDR2 ANQGSEA. This CDR3 has 13 amino acids. Trimming cost V 7 bases and J 4 bases, with 13 bases left between them. The CDR3 coding sequence is TGCAGCGGGAGGACTGCCAGCACCGGGGAGCTGTTTTTT. Residues: CSGRTASTGELFF.

This clonotype was seen at least ten times. A read error may explain this, as a much larger clone is one base away. The chain combines TRBV11-3 with TRBJ2-5; maybe TRBD2 (5 bases). The length of the CDR3 is 15 residues. Germline V lookup: CDR1 SGHNT, CDR2 YENEEA. CDR3 region: CANSLSSGVQETQYF. The DNA for the CDR3 is TGTGCCAACAGCCTCTCCAGCGGAGTACAAGAGACCCAGTACTTC.

This clonotype was seen at least ten times. The chain links TRBV5-4 to TRBJ2-7, with TRBD2 identical over 12 bases. The CDR3 is made up of 18 amino acids. J gave up 0 bases and V 3 bases, and 10 bases lay outside the gene matches. Germline CDR1 and CDR2: SGHNT and YYREEE (reference sequence). The CDR3, as DNA: TGTGCCAGCAGCTCTACGGCTAGCGGGAGGGTGAGCTCCTACGAGCAGTACTTC. This sequence encodes CASSSTASGRVSSYEQYF.

The V gene is TRBV5-1, the J gene TRBJ1-1; possible D gene TRBD1, 5 bases. The CDR3 totals 14 residues. The germline V gene encodes CDR1 SGHRS and CDR2 YFSETQ. Trimming took off 1 base at V and 3 bases at J, with 10 bases between the two ends. CDR3 amino acids: CASSLWGRDTEAFF. CDR3 DNA: TGCGCCAGCAGCTTGTGGGGACGGGACACTGAAGCTTTCTTT.

This clonotype was recorded many times. The chain carries TRBV7-9 and TRBJ2-5, with a tentative D call TRBD2 (6 bases). V was shortened by 1 base and J by 1 base, with 10 bases between the two germline ends. CDR1 is SEHNR and CDR2 is FQNEAQ in the germline V gene (reference sequence). CDR3 length: 15 amino acids. This CDR3 is CASSLGVTSQETQYF. For the CDR3, the DNA is TGTGCCAGCAGCTTAGGTGTGACTAGCCAAGAGACCCAGTACTTC.

This clonotype was seen repeatedly, ten times or more. The chain's CDR3 is CAWSAENTGELFF. The CDR3 region has the DNA TGTGCCTGGAGTGCTGAAAACACCGGGGAGCTGTTTTTT. The chain has TRBV30 and TRBJ2-2; D is unresolved. This CDR3 has 13 residues. Germline CDR1 GTSNPN, CDR2 SVGIG (reference sequence). The germline V and J ends were trimmed by 1 base and 2 bases, with 5 bases remaining between them.

This clonotype was seen ten or more times. CDR3 protein: CATSWGAPGELFF. Here the CDR3 DNA reads TGTGCCACCAGCTGGGGGGCGCCTGGGGAGCTGTTTTTT. The chain employs TRBV15 and TRBJ2-2; D might be TRBD1 or TRBD2, each matching 6 bases. Germline CDR1 is LNHNV and CDR2 is YYDKDF (reference sequence). Trimming removed 5 bases from V and 8 bases from J, with 12 bases in between. This CDR3 contains 13 residues.

This clonotype was observed many times. This sequence joins TRBV10-3 and TRBJ2-7; D is perhaps TRBD2 (5 bases). The CDR3 is 14 residues long. Germline loops: CDR1 ENHRY, CDR2 SYGVKD. V shed 6 bases and J shed 0 bases, with 12 bases lying between them. The CDR3 is CAIRGRESSYEQYF. DNA for the CDR3: TGTGCCATCAGGGGGAGAGAATCCTCCTACGAGCAGTACTTC.

This clonotype was seen at least ten times. The gene calls are TRBV12-3 or TRBV12-4 and TRBJ1-2; D gene unclear. V shed 7 bases and J shed 1 base, with 19 bases lying between them. This CDR3 has 16 amino acids. The CDR3 coding sequence is TGTGCCAGCACCCCAGTCGAAGAGATTAGTAACTATGGCTACACCTTC. This codes for CASTPVEEISNYGYTF.

The rearrangement joins TRBV6-5 to TRBJ2-5; D is perhaps TRBD2 (5 bases). The germline gives CDR1 MNHEY, CDR2 SVGAGI. V was pared by 1 base and J by 9 bases, with 12 bases between. The CDR3 extends over 13 amino acids. CDR3: CASSYYGPGAQYF. CDR3 coding DNA: TGTGCCAGCAGTTACTACGGCCCCGGGGCCCAGTACTTC.

The sample holds many counts of this clonotype. This sequence joins TRBV28 and TRBJ2-5, with D perhaps matching TRBD1 (6 bases). The V end lost 4 bases, the J end lost 4 bases, and 16 bases lay between the germline ends. The germline V gene encodes CDR1 MDHEN and CDR2 SYDVKM. The CDR3 spans 15 residues. The CDR3 DNA is TGTGCCAGCAGTTCCAGGGGCGGGCTTGGAGAGACCCAGTACTTC. Its translation: CASSSRGGLGETQYF. Filled out from reference TRBV28 and TRBJ2-5, the complete variable domain reads DVKVTQSSRYLVKRTGEKVFLECVQDMDHENMFWYRQDPGLGLRLIYFSYDVKMKEKGDIPEGYSVSREKKERFSLILESASTNQTSMYLCASSSRGGLGETQYFGPGTRLLVL.

This clonotype was seen just once. The junction shows a germline mismatch at one end, possibly a read error. This chain's CDR3 is CASSPQSGRQSVVERYF. The CDR3 region has the DNA TGTGCCAGCAGTCCCCAATCCGGCCGTCAATCCGTGGTTGAGCGGTACTTC. The chain couples TRBV28 to TRBJ2-7; D uncertain. There are 17 residues in the CDR3. Per the germline V gene, CDR1 is MDHEN and CDR2 is SYDVKM.

This clonotype was seen many times. This chain links TRBV15 with TRBJ2-5; 11 bases fit TRBD2. The CDR3 sequence is 16 residues long. The germline V gene has CDR1 LNHNV and CDR2 YYDKDF (reference sequence). Trimming at V came to 4 bases and at J to 5 bases, leaving 9 bases not matched to a gene. This chain's CDR3 is CATSTTLAGVGETQYF. The CDR3 DNA follows: TGTGCCACCAGCACCACACTAGCGGGAGTGGGGGAGACCCAGTACTTC.

This clonotype was recorded at least ten times. The CDR3 sequence is CATSESKNTEAFF. In DNA form, the CDR3 reads TGTGCCACCAGTGAATCCAAGAACACTGAAGCTTTCTTT. V gene TRBV24-1 combines with J gene TRBJ1-1; D remains unclear. Between the trimmed V and J ends, which lost 4 bases and 1 base, there was a span of 6 bases. Germline V CDR1 and CDR2: KGHDR, SFDVKD. The CDR3 runs to 13 residues.